The 28 T cell receptor beta chains presented below share a single source sample, sequenced in a study of post-analysis software for immune sequencing data. Sequencing libraries made from TCR beta cDNA carried unique molecular identifiers. TCRdb reprocessed the PCR reads with MiXCR, giving one entry per CDR3 protein. The sample contains about 570,000 distinct CDR3 sequences, about a third of which appear only once. General study points: In patients, TRBV5-6, TRBV5-1 and TRBV20-1 belonged to roughly five TRBV segments found more frequently than in controls.

The antigens these receptors bind are not known. The source material was blood. The receptors here all came from a girl younger than 18 with multiple sclerosis.

This clonotype came up a few times. The CDR3 DNA reads TGTGCCAGCAGCTTAGGACTTACAAATCAGCCCCAGCATTTT. It yields the protein CASSLGLTNQPQHF. This chain links TRBV11-2 with TRBJ1-5; no firm D call. The ends were cut back, 1 base at V and 4 bases at J, with 8 bases in the middle. This CDR3 has 14 residues. Germline loops: CDR1 SGHAT, CDR2 FQNNGV.

In this sample, this clonotype turned up many times. V is TRBV7-7 and J is TRBJ2-5; D gene ambiguous. CDR3 length: 13 amino acids. Per germline, CDR1 SSHAT and CDR2 FNYEAQ (reference sequence). Trimming left V 1 base short and J 5 bases short, with 8 bases between. The CDR3 DNA follows: TGTGCCAGCAGCTTAGGTCTCCGGGAGACCCAGTACTTC. Its translation is CASSLGLRETQYF. Complete variable domain (other parts from reference TRBV7-7 and TRBJ2-5): GAGVSQSPRYKVTKRGQDVTLRCDPISSHATLYWYQQALGQGPEFLTYFNYEAQPDKSGLPSDRFSAERPEGSISTLTIQRTEQRDSAMYRCASSLGLRETQYFGPGTRLLVL.

The gene calls are TRBV5-1 and TRBJ2-5; 8 bases match TRBD2. The closer fit of TRBJ2-7 to the DNA end suggests the J call may be wrong. Germline lookup yields CDR1 SGHRS and CDR2 YFSETQ. The length of the CDR3 is 14 residues. CDR3 amino acids: CASSLGTSQTEQYF. Here the CDR3 DNA reads TGCGCCAGCAGCTTGGGGACTAGCCAGACCGAGCAGTACTTC.

The chain joins TRBV9 to TRBJ2-5; D gene unclear. Trimming left V 1 base short and J 2 bases short, with 6 bases between. CDR1 SGDLS and CDR2 YYNGEE come from the germline V gene. This CDR3 has 13 residues. In DNA, the CDR3 is TGTGCCAGCAGCGTAAACCCTCAAGAGACCCAGTACTTC. Translating it yields CASSVNPQETQYF.

This clonotype turned up a few times. The chain employs TRBV7-8 and TRBJ2-6, with 7 bases that match TRBD1. The CDR3 is 16 residues long. Germline trimming cut 2 bases from V and 0 bases from J; bases unmatched to any gene: 1. CDR1 is SGHVS and CDR2 is FQNEAQ in the germline V gene. In DNA form, the CDR3 reads TGTGCCAGCAGCTTATCAGGGGGCTCTGGGGCCAACGTCCTGACTTTC. It specifies CASSLSGGSGANVLTF.

The chain links TRBV20-1 to TRBJ2-7; D unclear. The J call is uncertain, as TRBJ2-5 better fits the DNA end. The CDR3 covers 15 residues. Per the germline V gene, CDR1 is DFQATT and CDR2 is SNEGSKA (reference sequence). The CDR3 region has the DNA TGCAGTGCTAGAGATCCGGCGGAGTTGGGAGAGACCCAGTACTTC. This translates into CSARDPAELGETQYF.

This sequence joins TRBV4-2 and TRBJ2-7, with D possibly TRBD1 on 5 matching bases. The J call may not be correct, given that the DNA end is closer to TRBJ2-5. This CDR3 is 15 amino acids long. CDR1 LGHNA and CDR2 YNFKEQ come from the germline V gene. The CDR3 region has the DNA TGTGCCAGCAGCCAAGATCTGACGATTAGGGGGACCCAGTACTTC. Its protein product is CASSQDLTIRGTQYF.

V is TRBV20-1 and J is TRBJ2-7; TRBD1 agrees at 7 bases. This CDR3 comprises 13 residues. Trimming took 1 base from V and 2 from J; bases not matched to a gene: 2. The V gene's germline CDR1 is DFQATT and CDR2 SNEGSKA (reference sequence). Here the CDR3 reads CSARGQGTYEQYF. The DNA for the CDR3 is TGCAGTGCTAGAGGACAGGGCACCTACGAGCAGTACTTC.

This clonotype came up a few times. This chain connects TRBV9 to TRBJ1-4, with 7 bases aligning to TRBD1. This CDR3 spans 14 amino acids. With 3 bases clipped from V and 7 bases from J, the junction kept 6 bases outside the gene matches. From germline, CDR1 is SGDLS and CDR2 YYNGEE. The CDR3 region is CASSAGTAAEKLFF. In nucleotides, the CDR3 is TGTGCCAGCAGCGCAGGGACAGCGGCTGAAAAACTGTTTTTT.

The V gene is TRBV28, the J gene TRBJ2-7; 8 nucleotides align to TRBD1. Trimming cost V 3 bases and J 0 bases; bases outside gene matches: 7. Per germline, CDR1 MDHEN and CDR2 SYDVKM. This CDR3 has 16 residues. CDR3 region: CASSFQDRAPSYEQYF. In DNA form, the CDR3 reads TGTGCCAGCAGTTTCCAGGACAGGGCCCCCTCCTACGAGCAGTACTTC.

The chain is built from TRBV29-1 and TRBJ1-1, with D possibly matching TRBD1 (6 bases). Trimming removed 0 bases at V and 10 bases at J, with 18 bases between. CDR3 length: 14 residues. The germline V gene has CDR1 SQVTM and CDR2 ANQGSEA. CDR3 sequence (DNA): TGCAGCGTTGAAGAAGGGGGGCTCACCCGGGGAGCTTTCTTT. Amino acids: CSVEEGGLTRGAFF.

The J gene is TRBJ2-5, the V gene TRBV29-1; the match to TRBD1 covers 7 bases. Germline loops: CDR1 SQVTM, CDR2 ANQGSEA. CDR3 length: 12 amino acids. V was pared by 8 bases and J by 11 bases, with 14 bases of the junction left unmatched. The CDR3 here is CSCYGTGAQQYF. The CDR3 DNA reads as TGCAGCTGTTACGGAACAGGGGCACAGCAGTACTTC.

Of note for this clonotype: The junction departs from the called germline gene at one end, perhaps through a read error. The genes are TRBV20-1 and TRBJ2-3, with D perhaps assigned TRBD1 or TRBD2 (5 bases each). The CDR3 totals 11 residues. CDR1 DFQATT and CDR2 SNEGSKA come from the germline V gene (reference sequence). CDR3 loop: CRARAGSTQYF. The DNA of the CDR3 is TGCAGGGCTAGAGCAGGGAGTACGCAGTATTTT.

Only a few counts were recorded for this clonotype. The CDR3 bases are TGTGCCACCAGTGACCCCAAGGGGGGAATCTCCTACAATGAGCAGTTCTTC. Translation gives CATSDPKGGISYNEQFF. The chain links TRBV24-1 to TRBJ2-1; D could derive from TRBD1 or TRBD2 (6 bases each). V gave up 4 bases and J gave up 0 bases, with 15 bases separating them. Germline values: CDR1 KGHDR, CDR2 SFDVKD. This CDR3 is 17 amino acids long.

The table lists this clonotype with a few counts. The chain carries TRBV4-1 and TRBJ1-2, with D perhaps TRBD1 (6 bases). The CDR3 runs 13 residues. V shed 0 bases and J shed 7 bases, with 9 bases lying between them. The V gene's germline CDR1 is MGHRA and CDR2 YSYEKL. CDR3 DNA: TGCGCCAGCAGCCAAGACAGGGGAAGTGGCTACACCTTC. Residues: CASSQDRGSGYTF.

This clonotype was seen a few times. V usage is TRBV10-3 and J usage is TRBJ2-1, with 9 positions matching TRBD1. The CDR3 extends over 15 amino acids. V was clipped by 6 bases and J by 3 bases; unmatched bases: 6. CDR1 ENHRY and CDR2 SYGVKD come from the germline V gene. The CDR3 loop reads CAISATGGIYNEQFF. CDR3 bases: TGTGCCATCAGCGCCACAGGGGGCATCTACAATGAGCAGTTCTTC.

The DNA for the CDR3 is TGTGCCAGCAGATGGGGGGTCCAGCCCCAGCATTTT. It codes for CASRWGVQPQHF. The gene calls are TRBV12-3 or TRBV12-4 and TRBJ1-5, with TRBD1 as a possible D gene (5 bases). This CDR3 is built from 12 residues. V lost 6 bases, J lost 7 bases, and 10 bases lay in between.

This rearrangement joins TRBV7-9 to TRBJ2-1; D might be TRBD2 (5 bases). Germline CDR1 and CDR2: SEHNR and FQNEAQ (reference sequence). CDR3 length: 18 residues. V was clipped by 7 bases and J by 5 bases, with 27 bases between them. Written as DNA, the CDR3 is TGTGCCAGCACCTCTTCCCAACTCTTCCACGGAGGAGACAATGAGCAGTTCTTC. Translating it yields CASTSSQLFHGGDNEQFF.

The chain joins TRBV12-3 or TRBV12-4 to TRBJ1-1; the match to TRBD1 covers 8 bases. The V gene end was trimmed by 6 bases and the J gene end by 1 base; junction bases not matched to a gene: 7. The CDR3 has 15 residues. The CDR3 here is CASRYDGQGNTEAFF. CDR3 DNA sequence: TGTGCCAGCAGATACGACGGACAGGGGAACACTGAAGCTTTCTTT.

Comment on this clonotype: The germline gene is not matched at one end of the junction; a read error may be the cause. The gene calls are TRBV2 and TRBJ1-5; unclear D gene. Germline V gene sequence: CDR1 SNHLY, CDR2 FYNNEI. The CDR3 length is 15 residues. The CDR3 here is CVSSEARAFNQPQHF. The CDR3 DNA is TGTGTCAGCAGTGAAGCACGGGCTTTCAATCAGCCCCAGCATTTT.

The rearrangement uses TRBV5-6 and TRBJ2-1; 10 nucleotides match TRBD2. The CDR3 sequence is 15 residues long. The germline V gene encodes CDR1 SGHDT and CDR2 YYEEEE. Trimming took 2 bases from V and 6 from J; bases not matched to a gene: 5. CDR3 sequence (DNA): TGTGCCAGCAGCTTTGTGTTAGCGGGGGGCAATGAGCAGTTCTTC. This translates into CASSFVLAGGNEQFF.

The chain combines TRBV5-6 with TRBJ2-4; possible D gene TRBD2, 6 bases. There are 15 residues in the CDR3. V was clipped by 4 bases and J by 2 bases, with 13 bases between them. Germline lookup yields CDR1 SGHDT and CDR2 YYEEEE. The CDR3 bases are TGTGCCAGCAGCCCGGAGGGGACTCCCAAAAACATTCAGTACTTC. Its protein is CASSPEGTPKNIQYF.

The rearrangement links TRBV11-2 to TRBJ1-1; the D is unclear. Looked up from germline, CDR1 is SGHAT and CDR2 is FQNNGV. Trimming removed 5 bases at V and 6 bases at J, with 10 bases between. The CDR3 is 12 residues long. The CDR3 protein is CASSLVTPEAFF. The CDR3 DNA follows: TGTGCCAGCAGCCTGGTGACACCTGAAGCTTTCTTT.

The rearrangement links TRBV6-2 or TRBV6-3 to TRBJ2-2; no clear D. Per germline, CDR1 MNHEY and CDR2 SVGEGT. This CDR3 spans 17 amino acids. Trimming removed 6 bases from V and 4 bases from J, with 21 bases in between. CDR3 sequence (DNA): TGTGCCAGCAGCCGTGCAAGTGGGAACGTTGCCACCGGGGAGCTGTTTTTT. It encodes CASSRASGNVATGELFF.

The CDR3, as DNA: TGTGCCAGCAGCTTAGCGGGTCCGGCCCGGGCTGAAGCTTTCTTT. The encoded protein is CASSLAGPARAEAFF. This rearrangement joins TRBV7-2 to TRBJ1-1; no definite D call. This CDR3 is 15 amino acids long. Trimming cost V 0 bases and J 6 bases, with 14 bases left between them. Germline CDR1 reads SGHTA; CDR2 reads FQGNSA.

The chain recombines TRBV10-3 with TRBJ1-5; TRBD1 matches at 8 bases. V was clipped by 5 bases and J by 4 bases; unmatched bases: 4. The germline gives CDR1 ENHRY, CDR2 SYGVKD. The CDR3 runs to 14 residues. The CDR3 coding sequence is TGTGCCATCAGTCAGGGGGCAGAAAATCAGCCCCAGCATTTT. Encoded protein: CAISQGAENQPQHF.

This sequence joins TRBV7-9 and TRBJ1-2; D might be TRBD1 (5 bases). Trimming pared 0 bases from V and 8 bases from J, leaving 10 bases between. Germline V lookup: CDR1 SEHNR, CDR2 FQNEAQ (reference sequence). CDR3 length: 13 amino acids. CDR3 in amino acids: CASSLAPGRGYTF. As DNA, the CDR3 is TGTGCCAGCAGCTTAGCTCCAGGGCGAGGCTACACCTTC.

This clonotype has just one count. V is TRBV12-3 or TRBV12-4 and J is TRBJ2-5; 7 bases are shared with TRBD2. This CDR3 region has 16 residues. V gave up 5 bases and J gave up 5 bases; unmatched junction bases: 14. DNA for the CDR3: TGTGCCAGCAGTGAAACTCGCGGGACTACTCTGGAGACCCAGTACTTC. Residues: CASSETRGTTLETQYF.